Sequencing of this T cell receptor (beta chain) was carried out in a study of blood T cells in healthy people across ages. Study summary: Capture by template switching was about one barcoded beta molecule per two T cells. Findings of the study overall: Greater diversity and more naive CD4+ cells were seen in long-lived donors than in aged donors.

In its sample, this clonotype was seen a few times. What it binds is unknown. CDR1 is ENHRY, CDR2 SYGVKD, per germline. V was pared by 6 bases and J by 5 bases, with 14 bases between. This CDR3 is built from 14 residues. The authors ran a second PCR of about 7 to 11 cycles using a sample-barcoded 5' primer and a J-beta primer mix. MiXCR, applied by TCRdb to the 5' RACE reads, yields one record per CDR3 protein. The top ten clones hold about 21% of a sample with approximately 1,700,000 distinct CDR3 sequences, around 42% of them seen once. The TCR was taken from a human donor in good health. J is TRBJ2-1 and V is TRBV10-3; D is possibly TRBD2 (7 bases). Sequences were obtained from blood. The CDR3 is CAISPGGRHNEQFF. The CDR3 bases are TGTGCCATCAGCCCGGGGGGCCGGCACAATGAGCAGTTCTTC.